A selection of T cell receptor beta chains follows, all from one sample in a study of blood T cell repertoires in COVID-19. Using immunoSEQ multiplex PCR, the repertoire was profiled, and TCRdb retains in-frame clones only, with some absent. Of about 300,000 clones listed, roughly 86% are singletons. Sequences were obtained from peripheral blood. These receptors originate from a woman aged 25 to 39 with COVID-19, enrolled during active disease. The CDR3 runs from the conserved cysteine through the conserved F or W. The D gene is left open where the match is weak. Rows may omit the clone size; those that give it use once, few, many or a size class.

clone size	CDR3 length	V gene	D gene	J gene	CDR3 protein	CDR3 DNA
-	14	TRBV3-1/TRBV3-2	-	TRBJ1-1	CASSIAPYGTEAFF	TGTGCCAGCAGCATCGCACCGTACGGCACTGAAGCTTTCTTT
-	19	TRBV6-2/TRBV6-3	-	TRBJ2-5	CASSYRLGAGAPGGETQYF	TGTGCCAGCAGTTACCGCCTCGGGGCGGGGGCGCCGGGGGGAGAGACCCAGTACTTC
-	14	TRBV5-1	TRBD1	TRBJ1-2	CASSLNRGQDGYTF	TGCGCCAGCAGCTTAAACAGGGGGCAGGATGGCTACACCTTC
once	13	TRBV3-1/TRBV3-2	-	TRBJ2-2	CASSPHPSGELFF	TGTGCCAGCAGCCCGCATCCGAGCGGGGAGCTGTTTTTT
few	14	TRBV5-4	TRBD1	TRBJ1-1	CASSLARGLGEAFF	TGTGCCAGCAGCTTGGCAAGGGGGCTGGGTGAAGCTTTCTTT
-	17	TRBV7-5	-	TRBJ2-2	CVRSSGLAGGPAGELFF	TGTGTCAGAAGCTCGGGACTAGCGGGGGGGCCGGCCGGGGAGCTGTTTTTT
-	16	TRBV5-4	-	TRBJ2-5	CASSLGGRLGQETQYF	TGTGCCAGCAGCTTGGGGGGGCGGTTAGGGCAAGAGACCCAGTACTTC
-	15	TRBV4-3	TRBD2	TRBJ2-5	CASSQGLAGVETQYF	TGCGCCAGCAGCCAGGGACTAGCGGGGGTTGAGACCCAGTACTTC
-	13	TRBV7-7	-	TRBJ1-5	CASSPYSNQPQHF	TGTGCTAGCAGTCCGTATAGCAATCAGCCCCAGCATTTT
once	12	TRBV6-5	-	TRBJ1-1	CASLNWNTEAFF	TGTGCCAGCCTTAATTGGAACACTGAAGCTTTCTTT
-	15	TRBV10-3	-	TRBJ2-7	CAISESSGQGVEQYF	TGTGCCATCAGTGAGTCTTCGGGACAAGGCGTCGAGCAGTACTTC
-	14	TRBV4-1	-	TRBJ1-5	CASSPGHLNQPQHF	TGCGCCAGCAGCCCGGGACACCTCAATCAGCCCCAGCATTTT
once	13	TRBV27	TRBD1	TRBJ1-2	CASSLGQAYGYTF	TGTGCCAGCAGCTTGGGACAGGCCTATGGCTACACCTTC
-	19	TRBV7-3	TRBD2	TRBJ2-2	CASSRAPGLAGGNTGELFF	TGTGCCAGCAGCCGCGCCCCCGGACTAGCGGGGGGCAACACCGGGGAGCTGTTTTTT
few	15	TRBV3-1/TRBV3-2	-	TRBJ1-3	CASSPYRSSGNTIYF	TGTGCCAGCAGCCCCTATCGATCCTCTGGAAACACCATATATTTT
few	14	TRBV30	-	TRBJ2-1	CAWSGGLGADEQFF	TGTGCCTGGAGTGGGGGGCTGGGGGCGGATGAGCAGTTCTTC
-	12	TRBV5-8	-	TRBJ1-5	CASSGRVPGEHF	TGTGCCAGCAGCGGCCGGGTCCCGGGGGAGCATTTT
-	15	TRBV6-2/TRBV6-3	TRBD2	TRBJ2-1	CASSHGTGGVNEQFF	TGTGCCAGCAGCCACGGGACGGGGGGGGTTAATGAGCAGTTCTTC
-	19	TRBV7-2	TRBD2	TRBJ2-1	CASSLVPSGLAGGDNEQFF	TGTGCCAGCAGCTTAGTCCCCTCGGGACTAGCGGGGGGGGACAATGAGCAGTTCTTC
-	19	TRBV4-2	-	TRBJ1-2	CASSQDYVSSPPHFDGYTF	TGTGCCAGCAGCCAAGATTACGTCTCTTCCCCGCCCCACTTCGATGGCTACACCTTC
-	12	TRBV27	TRBD1	TRBJ2-7	CASRDRSYEQYF	TGTGCCAGCCGGGACAGATCCTACGAGCAGTACTTC
once	14	TRBV9	-	TRBJ1-5	CASSRGNSNQPQHF	TGTGCCAGCAGTCGGGGTAATAGCAATCAGCCCCAGCATTTT
few	15	TRBV6-5	TRBD1	TRBJ1-1	CASRTDRENAVEAFF	TGTGCCAGCAGAACTGACAGGGAGAATGCGGTTGAAGCTTTCTTT
-	13	TRBV7-9	-	TRBJ2-3	CASSFFESDTQYF	TGTGCCAGCAGCTTCTTTGAGTCAGATACGCAGTATTTT
-	16	TRBV5-1	-	TRBJ2-3	CASSLATQVSTDTQYF	TGCGCCAGCAGCTTGGCAACACAGGTTAGCACAGATACGCAGTATTTT
-	14	TRBV3-1/TRBV3-2	-	TRBJ1-2	CASSLAGPLYGYTF	TGTGCCAGCAGCCTTGCGGGTCCGCTCTATGGCTACACCTTC
-	15	TRBV2	TRBD1	TRBJ1-5	CASGRQGRENQPQHF	TGTGCCAGCGGTAGACAGGGAAGGGAGAATCAGCCCCAGCATTTT
-	14	TRBV6-8	-	TRBJ1-1	CASTLGPTGLRAFF	TGTGCCAGCACGTTGGGACCGACGGGACTCCGAGCTTTCTTT
-	13	TRBV6-5	-	TRBJ1-1	CASSYGGQFEAFF	TGTGCCAGCAGTTACGGCGGACAGTTTGAAGCTTTCTTT